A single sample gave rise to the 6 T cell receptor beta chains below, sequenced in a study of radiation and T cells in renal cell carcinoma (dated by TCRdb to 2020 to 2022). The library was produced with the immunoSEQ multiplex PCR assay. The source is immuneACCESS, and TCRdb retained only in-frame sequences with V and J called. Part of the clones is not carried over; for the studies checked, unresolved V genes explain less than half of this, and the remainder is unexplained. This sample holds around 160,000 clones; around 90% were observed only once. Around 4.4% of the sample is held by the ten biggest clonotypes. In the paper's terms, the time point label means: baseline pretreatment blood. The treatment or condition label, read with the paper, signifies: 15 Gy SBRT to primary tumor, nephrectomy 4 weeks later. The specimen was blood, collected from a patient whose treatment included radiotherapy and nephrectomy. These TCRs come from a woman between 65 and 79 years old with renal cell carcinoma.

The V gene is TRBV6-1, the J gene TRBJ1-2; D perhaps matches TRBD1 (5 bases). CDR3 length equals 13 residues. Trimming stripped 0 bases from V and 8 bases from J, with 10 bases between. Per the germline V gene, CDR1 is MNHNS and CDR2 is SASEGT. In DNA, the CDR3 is TGTGCCAGCAGTGAAGCCGGGACGTGGGGCTACACCTTC. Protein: CASSEAGTWGYTF.

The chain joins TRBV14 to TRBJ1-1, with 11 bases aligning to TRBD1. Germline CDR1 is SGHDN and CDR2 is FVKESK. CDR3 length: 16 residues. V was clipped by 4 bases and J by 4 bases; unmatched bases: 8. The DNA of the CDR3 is TGTGCCAGCAGCCTCGGGAGGGGGACAGGGGGCACTGAAGCTTTCTTT. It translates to CASSLGRGTGGTEAFF.

The CDR3 protein is CASSLATFRDTQYF. CDR3 DNA sequence: TGTGCCAGCAGCTTAGCGACTTTTAGAGATACGCAGTATTTT. The rearrangement links TRBV7-2 to TRBJ2-3; D gene uncertain. CDR3 size: 14 residues. V dropped 0 bases and J dropped 5 bases, with 9 bases sitting between them. Germline CDR1 and CDR2: SGHTA and FQGNSA.

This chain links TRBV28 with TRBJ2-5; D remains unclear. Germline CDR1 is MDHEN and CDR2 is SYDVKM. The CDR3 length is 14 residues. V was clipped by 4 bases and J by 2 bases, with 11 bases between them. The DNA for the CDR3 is TGTGCCAGCAGTTATAGGACCATTCAAGAGACCCAGTACTTC. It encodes CASSYRTIQETQYF.

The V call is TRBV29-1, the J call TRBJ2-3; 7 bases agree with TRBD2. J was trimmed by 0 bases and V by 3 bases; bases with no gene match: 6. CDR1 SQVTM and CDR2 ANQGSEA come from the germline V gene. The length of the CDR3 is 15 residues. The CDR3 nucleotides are TGCAGCGTTGACCTACTAGCGTCAAGCACAGATACGCAGTATTTT. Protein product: CSVDLLASSTDTQYF.

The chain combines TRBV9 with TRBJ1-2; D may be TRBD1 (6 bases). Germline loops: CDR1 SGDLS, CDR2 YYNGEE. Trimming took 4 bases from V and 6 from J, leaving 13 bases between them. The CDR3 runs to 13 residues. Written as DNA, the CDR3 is TGTGCCAGCAGCTCCGACGGGGGCAATGGCTACACCTTC. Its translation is CASSSDGGNGYTF.